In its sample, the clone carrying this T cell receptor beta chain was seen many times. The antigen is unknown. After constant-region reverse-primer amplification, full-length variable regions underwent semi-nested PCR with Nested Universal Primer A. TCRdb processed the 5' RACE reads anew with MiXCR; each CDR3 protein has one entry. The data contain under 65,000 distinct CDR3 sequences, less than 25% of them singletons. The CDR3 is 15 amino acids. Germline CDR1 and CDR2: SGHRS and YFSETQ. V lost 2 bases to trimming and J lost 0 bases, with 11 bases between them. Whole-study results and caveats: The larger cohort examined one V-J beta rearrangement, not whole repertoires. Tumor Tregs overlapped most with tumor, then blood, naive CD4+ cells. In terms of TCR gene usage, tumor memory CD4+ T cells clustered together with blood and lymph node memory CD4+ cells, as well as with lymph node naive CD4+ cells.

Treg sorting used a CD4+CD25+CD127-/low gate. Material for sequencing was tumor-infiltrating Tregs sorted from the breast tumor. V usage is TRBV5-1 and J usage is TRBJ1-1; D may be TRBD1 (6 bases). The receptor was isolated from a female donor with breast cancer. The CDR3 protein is CASSLVGGLNTEAFF. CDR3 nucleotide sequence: TGCGCCAGCAGCTTAGTAGGGGGGTTGAACACTGAAGCTTTCTTT.